What follows is one T cell receptor beta chain and its context. Its target is not known. Trimming removed 8 bases from V and 2 bases from J; junction bases left unmatched: 13. The CDR3 is 16 amino acids. The sample comes from a study of T-cell reconstitution after alpha-beta-depleted transplantation in children. Study-wide points: The origin of high day-60 TCRbeta diversity in some patients lay in surviving recipient T cells and thymic progenitors. Reportedly, roughly two months post-transplant, alpha-beta T cells arose from several hundred expanded graft clones. One year after transplant, T-cell counts and diversity came mostly from newly produced T cells.

Unique molecular identifiers featured in how the TCRbeta library was prepared. MiXCR, applied by TCRdb to the PCR reads, yields one record per CDR3 protein. The table records some 350,000 distinct CDR3 sequences, around 16% of them present only once. V gene TRBV12-3 or TRBV12-4 combines with J gene TRBJ2-3; 7 bases match TRBD2. The material was PBMCs, mostly from graft donor cells, obtained 360 days after TCRalphabeta/CD19-depleted stem cell transplant. The receptor was isolated from a male patient between 2 and 9 years old who had a stem cell transplant for acute lymphoblastic leukemia, so the T cells may come from the graft donor. CDR3 coding DNA: TGTGCCAGCGCCTTGGGCGGGGACTATTCCACAGATACGCAGTATTTT. This translates into CASALGGDYSTDTQYF.